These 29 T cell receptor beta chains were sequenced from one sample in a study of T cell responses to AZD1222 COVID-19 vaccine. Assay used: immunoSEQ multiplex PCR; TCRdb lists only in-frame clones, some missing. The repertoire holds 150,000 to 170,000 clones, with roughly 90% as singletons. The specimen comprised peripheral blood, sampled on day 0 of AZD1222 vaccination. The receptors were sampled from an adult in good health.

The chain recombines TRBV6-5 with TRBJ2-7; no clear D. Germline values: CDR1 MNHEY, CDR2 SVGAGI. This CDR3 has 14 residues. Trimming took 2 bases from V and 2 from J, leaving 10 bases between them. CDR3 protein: CASSYTGRAYEQYF. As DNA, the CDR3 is TGTGCCAGCAGTTACACGGGCCGAGCCTACGAGCAGTACTTC.

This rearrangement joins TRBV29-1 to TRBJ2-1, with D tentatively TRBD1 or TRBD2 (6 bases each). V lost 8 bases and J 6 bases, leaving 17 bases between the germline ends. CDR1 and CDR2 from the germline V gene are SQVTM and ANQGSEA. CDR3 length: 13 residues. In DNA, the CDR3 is TGCAGCACCCTTGGGGGGCAAGTCAATGAGCAGTTCTTC. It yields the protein CSTLGGQVNEQFF.

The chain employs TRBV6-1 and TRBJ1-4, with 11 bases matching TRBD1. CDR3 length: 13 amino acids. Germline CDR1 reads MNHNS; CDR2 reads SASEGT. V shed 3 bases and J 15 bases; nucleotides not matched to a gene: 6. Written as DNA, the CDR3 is TGTGCCAGCAGTGACGGGACAGGGGGATCGGTGTTTTTT. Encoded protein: CASSDGTGGSVFF.

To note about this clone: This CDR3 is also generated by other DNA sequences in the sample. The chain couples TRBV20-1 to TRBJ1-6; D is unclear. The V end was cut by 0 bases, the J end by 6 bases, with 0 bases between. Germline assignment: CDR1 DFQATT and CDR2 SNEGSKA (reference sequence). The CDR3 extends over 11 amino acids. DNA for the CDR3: TGCAGTGCTAGAGATAATTCACCCCTCCACTTT. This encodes CSARDNSPLHF.

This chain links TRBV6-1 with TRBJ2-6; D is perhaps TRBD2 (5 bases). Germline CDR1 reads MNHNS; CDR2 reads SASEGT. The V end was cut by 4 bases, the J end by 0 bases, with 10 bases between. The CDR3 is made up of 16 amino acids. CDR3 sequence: CASSAVGSSGANVLTF. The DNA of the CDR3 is TGTGCCAGCAGTGCTGTGGGGAGCTCTGGGGCCAACGTCCTGACTTTC.

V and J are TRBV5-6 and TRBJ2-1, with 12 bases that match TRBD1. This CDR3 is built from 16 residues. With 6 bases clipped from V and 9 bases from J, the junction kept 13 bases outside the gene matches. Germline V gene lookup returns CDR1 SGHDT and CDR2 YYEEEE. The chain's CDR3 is CASTLPPGQGAVEQFF. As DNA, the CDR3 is TGTGCCAGCACCTTACCACCGGGACAGGGGGCAGTTGAGCAGTTCTTC.

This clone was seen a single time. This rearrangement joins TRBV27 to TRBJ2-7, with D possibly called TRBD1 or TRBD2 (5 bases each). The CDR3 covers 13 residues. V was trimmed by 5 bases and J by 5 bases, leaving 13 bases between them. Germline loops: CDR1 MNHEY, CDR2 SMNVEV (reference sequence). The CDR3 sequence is CASSPLGTDEQYF. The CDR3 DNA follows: TGTGCCAGCAGTCCTCTGGGGACGGACGAGCAGTACTTC.

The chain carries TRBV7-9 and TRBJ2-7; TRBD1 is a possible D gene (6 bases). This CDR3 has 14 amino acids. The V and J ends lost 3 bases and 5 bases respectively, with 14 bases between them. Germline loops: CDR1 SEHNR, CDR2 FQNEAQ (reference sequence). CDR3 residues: CASSLGQGNHEQYF. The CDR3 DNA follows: TGTGCCAGCAGCTTGGGGCAGGGGAACCACGAGCAGTACTTC.

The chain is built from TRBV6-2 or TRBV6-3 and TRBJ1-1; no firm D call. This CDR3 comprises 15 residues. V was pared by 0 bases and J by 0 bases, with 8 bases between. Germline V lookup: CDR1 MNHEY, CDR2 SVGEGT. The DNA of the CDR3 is TGTGCCAGCAGTTACTCTCGCGCGTTGAACACTGAAGCTTTCTTT. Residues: CASSYSRALNTEAFF.

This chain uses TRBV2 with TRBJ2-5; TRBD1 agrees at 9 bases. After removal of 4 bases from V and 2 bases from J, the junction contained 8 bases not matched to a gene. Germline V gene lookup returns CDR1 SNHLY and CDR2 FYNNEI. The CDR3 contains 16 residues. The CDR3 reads CASSGPGTGKQETQYF. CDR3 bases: TGTGCCAGCAGTGGTCCCGGGACAGGGAAACAAGAGACCCAGTACTTC. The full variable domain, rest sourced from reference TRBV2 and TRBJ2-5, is EPEVTQTPSHQVTQMGQEVILRCVPISNHLYFYWYRQILGQKVEFLVSFYNNEISEKSEIFDDQFSVERPDGSNFTLKIRSTKLEDSAMYFCASSGPGTGKQETQYFGPGTRLLVL.

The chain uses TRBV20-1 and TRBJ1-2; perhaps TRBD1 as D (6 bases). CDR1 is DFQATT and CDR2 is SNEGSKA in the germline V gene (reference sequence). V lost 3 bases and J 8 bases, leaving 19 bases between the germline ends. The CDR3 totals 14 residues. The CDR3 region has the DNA TGCAGTGCTAGTGGAACCAGGGGAAGTCTGGGCTACACCTTC. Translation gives CSASGTRGSLGYTF.

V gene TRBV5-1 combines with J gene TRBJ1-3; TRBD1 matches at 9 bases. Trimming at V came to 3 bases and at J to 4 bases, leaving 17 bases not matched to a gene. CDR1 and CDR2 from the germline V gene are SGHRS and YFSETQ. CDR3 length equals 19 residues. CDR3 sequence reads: CASSSGQGAAGSRGNTIYF. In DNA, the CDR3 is TGCGCCAGCAGCTCGGGACAGGGTGCGGCGGGCAGTAGGGGAAACACCATATATTTT. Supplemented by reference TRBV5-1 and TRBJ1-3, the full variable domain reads KAGVTQTPRYLIKTRGQQVTLSCSPISGHRSVSWYQQTPGQGLQFLFEYFSETQRNKGNFPGRFSGRQFSNSRSEMNVSTLELGDSALYLCASSSGQGAAGSRGNTIYFGEGSWLTVV.

In DNA, the CDR3 is TGTGCCAGCAGCTTTGGACAGGGTGGCGAAAAACTGTTTTTT. It translates to CASSFGQGGEKLFF. The chain has TRBV7-9 and TRBJ1-4, with 8 bases identical to TRBD1. Per germline, CDR1 SEHNR and CDR2 FQNEAQ (reference sequence). After removal of 3 bases from V and 8 bases from J, the junction contained 5 bases not matched to a gene. The CDR3 covers 14 residues.

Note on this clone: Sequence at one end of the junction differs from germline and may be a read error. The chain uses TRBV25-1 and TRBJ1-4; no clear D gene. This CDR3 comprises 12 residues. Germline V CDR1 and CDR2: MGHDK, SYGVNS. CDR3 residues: CASSESGTRLYF. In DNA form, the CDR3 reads TGTGCCAGCAGTGAATCCGGAACGAGATTATATTTT.

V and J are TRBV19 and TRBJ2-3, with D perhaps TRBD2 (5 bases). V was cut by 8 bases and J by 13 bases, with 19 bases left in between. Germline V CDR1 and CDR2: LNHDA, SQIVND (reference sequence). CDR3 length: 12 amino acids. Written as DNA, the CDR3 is TGTGCCAGTCACCAAGTAGGGAGTACCAAGTATTTT. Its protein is CASHQVGSTKYF. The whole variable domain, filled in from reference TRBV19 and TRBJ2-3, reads DGGITQSPKYLFRKEGQNVTLSCEQNLNHDAMYWYRQDPGQGLRLIYYSQIVNDFQKGDIAEGYSVSREKKESFPLTVTSAQKNPTAFYLCASHQVGSTKYFGPGTRLTVL.

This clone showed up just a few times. CDR3 bases: TGCGCCAGCAGCCAAGTTACCCAGGGGGTAAGGTATGGCTACACCTTC. Its translation: CASSQVTQGVRYGYTF. This rearrangement joins TRBV4-1 to TRBJ1-2, with TRBD1 identical over 7 bases. From germline, CDR1 is MGHRA and CDR2 YSYEKL. There are 16 residues in the CDR3. V lost 1 base to trimming and J lost 5 bases; unmatched junction nucleotides: 10.

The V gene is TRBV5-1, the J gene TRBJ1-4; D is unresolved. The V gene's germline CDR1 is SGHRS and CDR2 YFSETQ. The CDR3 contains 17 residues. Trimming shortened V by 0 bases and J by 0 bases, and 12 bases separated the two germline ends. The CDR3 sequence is CASSLGAQAATNEKLFF. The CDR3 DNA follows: TGCGCCAGCAGCTTGGGAGCCCAGGCTGCAACTAATGAAAAACTGTTTTTT.

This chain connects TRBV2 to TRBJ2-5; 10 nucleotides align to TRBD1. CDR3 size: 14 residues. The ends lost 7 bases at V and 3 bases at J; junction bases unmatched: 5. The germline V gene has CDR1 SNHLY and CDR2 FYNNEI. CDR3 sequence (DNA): TGTGCCAGCACCCCGGACAGGGGGAAAGAGACCCAGTACTTC. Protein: CASTPDRGKETQYF. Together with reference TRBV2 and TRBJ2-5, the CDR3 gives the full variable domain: EPEVTQTPSHQVTQMGQEVILRCVPISNHLYFYWYRQILGQKVEFLVSFYNNEISEKSEIFDDQFSVERPDGSNFTLKIRSTKLEDSAMYFCASTPDRGKETQYFGPGTRLLVL.

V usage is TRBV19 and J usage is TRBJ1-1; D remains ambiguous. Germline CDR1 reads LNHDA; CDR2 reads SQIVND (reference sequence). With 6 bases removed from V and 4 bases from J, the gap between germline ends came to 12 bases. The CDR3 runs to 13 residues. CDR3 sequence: CASSKRVSTEAFF. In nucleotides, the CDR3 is TGTGCCAGTAGCAAGAGGGTTAGCACTGAAGCTTTCTTT.

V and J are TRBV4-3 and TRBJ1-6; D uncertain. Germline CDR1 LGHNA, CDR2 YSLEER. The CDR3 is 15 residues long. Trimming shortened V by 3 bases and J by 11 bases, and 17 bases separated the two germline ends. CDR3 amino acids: CASSQLAATKAPLHF. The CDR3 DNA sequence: TGCGCCAGCAGCCAGCTGGCGGCCACCAAGGCACCCCTCCACTTT.

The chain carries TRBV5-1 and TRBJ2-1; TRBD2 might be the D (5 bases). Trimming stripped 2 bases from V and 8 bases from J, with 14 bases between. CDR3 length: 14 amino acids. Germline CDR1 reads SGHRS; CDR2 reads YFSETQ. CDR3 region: CASSLSAGSDEQFF. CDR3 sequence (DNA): TGCGCCAGCAGCTTATCGGCGGGTTCCGATGAGCAGTTCTTC.

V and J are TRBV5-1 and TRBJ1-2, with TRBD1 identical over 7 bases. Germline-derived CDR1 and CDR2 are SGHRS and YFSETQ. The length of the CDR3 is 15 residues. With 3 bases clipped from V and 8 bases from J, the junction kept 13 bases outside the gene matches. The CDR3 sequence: CASSSEQGITGGYTF. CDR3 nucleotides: TGCGCCAGCAGCTCGGAACAGGGGATCACGGGCGGCTACACCTTC.

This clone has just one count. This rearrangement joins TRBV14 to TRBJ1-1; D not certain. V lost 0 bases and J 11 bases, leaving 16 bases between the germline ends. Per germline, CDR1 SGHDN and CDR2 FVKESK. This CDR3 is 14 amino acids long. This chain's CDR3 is CASSQDGLPLDAFF. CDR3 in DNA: TGTGCCAGCAGCCAAGACGGTCTCCCCCTGGATGCTTTCTTT. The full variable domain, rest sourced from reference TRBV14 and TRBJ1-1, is EAGVTQFPSHSVIEKGQTVTLRCDPISGHDNLYWYRRVMGKEIKFLLHFVKESKQDESGMPNNRFLAERTGGTYSTLKVQPAELEDSGVYFCASSQDGLPLDAFFGQGTRLTVV.

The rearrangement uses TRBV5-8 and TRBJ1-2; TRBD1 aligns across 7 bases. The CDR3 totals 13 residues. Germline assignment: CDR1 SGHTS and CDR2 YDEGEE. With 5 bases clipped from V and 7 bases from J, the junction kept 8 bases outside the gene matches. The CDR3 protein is CASRRTGSLGYTF. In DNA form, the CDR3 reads TGTGCCAGCAGACGGACAGGCAGTCTTGGCTACACCTTC.

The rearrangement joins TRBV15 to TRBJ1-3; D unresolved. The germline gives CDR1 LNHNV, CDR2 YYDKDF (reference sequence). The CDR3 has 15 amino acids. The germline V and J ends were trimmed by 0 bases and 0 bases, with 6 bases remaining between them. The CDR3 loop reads CATSREVHSGNTIYF. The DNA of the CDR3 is TGTGCCACCAGCAGAGAAGTCCACTCTGGAAACACCATATATTTT.

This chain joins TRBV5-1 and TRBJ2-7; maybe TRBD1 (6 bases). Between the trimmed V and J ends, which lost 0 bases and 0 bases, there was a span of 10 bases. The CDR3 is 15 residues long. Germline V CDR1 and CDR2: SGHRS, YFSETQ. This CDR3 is CASSLVQGHSYEQYF. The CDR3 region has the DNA TGCGCCAGCAGCTTGGTCCAGGGGCACTCCTACGAGCAGTACTTC.

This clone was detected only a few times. CDR3 DNA sequence: TGCGCCAGCAGCTTGGTTGGGGGAGGGTACACTGAAGCTTTCTTT. This sequence encodes CASSLVGGGYTEAFF. The chain joins TRBV5-1 to TRBJ1-1; D is possibly TRBD1 (5 bases). This CDR3 spans 15 amino acids. Germline CDR1 reads SGHRS; CDR2 reads YFSETQ. V lost 0 bases to trimming and J lost 3 bases, with 12 bases between them.

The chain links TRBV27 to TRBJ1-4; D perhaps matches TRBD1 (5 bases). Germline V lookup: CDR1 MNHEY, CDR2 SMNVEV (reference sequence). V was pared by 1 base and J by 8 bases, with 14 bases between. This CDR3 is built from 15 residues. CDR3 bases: TGTGCCAGCAGTTTATTTGCAGGGACCATCGAAAAACTGTTTTTT. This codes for CASSLFAGTIEKLFF.

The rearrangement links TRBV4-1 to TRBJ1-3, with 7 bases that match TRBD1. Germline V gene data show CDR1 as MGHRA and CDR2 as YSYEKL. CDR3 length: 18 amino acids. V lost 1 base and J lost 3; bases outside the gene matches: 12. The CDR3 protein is CASSQAAGTATFGNTIYF. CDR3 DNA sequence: TGCGCCAGCAGCCAAGCAGCCGGGACAGCGACGTTTGGAAACACCATATATTTT.